Shown below are 21 T cell receptor beta chains from a single sample sequenced in a study of T cell repertoires in cytomegalovirus infection. No antigen has been assigned to these receptors. TCRdb re-called the reads through MiXCR, storing one row per CDR3 protein. Of about 830,000 distinct CDR3 sequences listed, 30% to 35% are singletons. The sequencing here drew on cultured CD8+ T cells from PBMCs, taken from culture after CMV antigen stimulation. Source of these receptors: a human donor in good health (CMV status not recorded). Some clones in this sample may be carry-over from other donors' samples.

The CDR3 loop reads CASSWGKAGSGELFF. CDR3 coding DNA: TGCGCCAGCAGCTGGGGGAAGGCTGGGTCCGGGGAGCTGTTTTTT. The chain has TRBV4-3 and TRBJ2-2; D tentatively fits TRBD1 or TRBD2 (5 bases each). The V end lost 5 bases, the J end lost 6 bases, and 16 bases lay between the germline ends. The CDR3 consists of 15 residues. Germline CDR1 and CDR2: LGHNA and YSLEER.

CDR3 loop: CATSRRRDNSPLHF. The CDR3 nucleotides are TGTGCCACCTCCAGAAGGAGAGATAATTCACCCCTCCACTTT. The chain is built from TRBV15 and TRBJ1-6, with no clear D. The CDR3 runs to 14 residues. V was shortened by 8 bases and J by 5 bases, with 13 bases between the two germline ends. Germline assignment: CDR1 LNHNV and CDR2 YYDKDF (reference sequence).

The chain is built from TRBV7-9 and TRBJ2-7; D might be TRBD2 (6 bases). The CDR3 length is 14 residues. CDR1 and CDR2 from the germline V gene are SEHNR and FQNEAQ (reference sequence). The V end was cut by 3 bases, the J end by 3 bases, with 12 bases between. The CDR3 loop is CASSFMGGFYEQYF. For the CDR3, the DNA is TGTGCCAGCAGCTTCATGGGGGGATTCTACGAGCAGTACTTC. Full variable domain (remainder filled in from reference TRBV7-9 and TRBJ2-7): DTGVSQNPRHKITKRGQNVTFRCDPISEHNRLYWYRQTLGQGPEFLTYFQNEAQLEKSRLLSDRFSAERPKGSFSTLEIQRTEQGDSAMYLCASSFMGGFYEQYFGPGTRLTVT.

This clonotype occurred many times. The V and J genes are TRBV7-2 and TRBJ2-3; maybe TRBD2 (5 bases). This CDR3 has 16 amino acids. Per the germline V gene, CDR1 is SGHTA and CDR2 is FQGNSA. Trimming stripped 3 bases from V and 0 bases from J, with 13 bases between. CDR3 in amino acids: CASSFPFRTSTDTQYF. CDR3 nucleotide sequence: TGTGCCAGCAGCTTCCCCTTTAGGACTAGCACAGATACGCAGTATTTT.

The chain carries TRBV6-1 and TRBJ1-1; 11 positions agree with TRBD1. Trimming took 5 bases from V and 6 from J; bases not matched to a gene: 5. The CDR3 contains 14 residues. Germline lookup yields CDR1 MNHNS and CDR2 SASEGT. This CDR3 reads CASSRTGGFSEAFF. In nucleotides, the CDR3 is TGTGCCAGCAGTCGGACAGGGGGCTTTTCTGAAGCTTTCTTT.

The chain links TRBV5-6 to TRBJ1-5; 10 positions agree with TRBD1. V lost 0 bases, J lost 1 base, and 4 bases stayed unmatched. The CDR3 extends over 17 amino acids. Germline lookup yields CDR1 SGHDT and CDR2 YYEEEE. This chain's CDR3 is CASSLGQGAWSNQPQHF. CDR3 coding DNA: TGTGCCAGCAGCTTGGGACAGGGGGCTTGGAGCAATCAGCCCCAGCATTTT.

The V gene is TRBV27, the J gene TRBJ2-3; D uncertain. Germline CDR1 reads MNHEY; CDR2 reads SMNVEV (reference sequence). The germline V and J ends were trimmed by 10 bases and 4 bases, with 12 bases remaining between them. The CDR3 has 12 amino acids. CDR3 coding DNA: TGTGCCACCTGGAAAATTGCAGATACGCAGTATTTT. This codes for CATWKIADTQYF.

This clonotype was counted only a few times. The chain couples TRBV7-9 to TRBJ2-7, with no clear D. CDR3 size: 17 residues. Germline CDR1 and CDR2: SEHNR and FQNEAQ (reference sequence). V was clipped by 8 bases and J by 3 bases, with 26 bases between them. CDR3 sequence reads: CASGRSDSLVIHYEQYF. Written as DNA, the CDR3 is TGTGCCAGCGGACGTAGTGATAGCCTGGTGATCCACTACGAGCAGTACTTC.

This clonotype came up once. V usage is TRBV25-1 and J usage is TRBJ2-5; the match to TRBD1 covers 7 bases. This CDR3 contains 14 residues. Germline trimming cut 4 bases from V and 0 bases from J; bases unmatched to any gene: 2. Per the germline V gene, CDR1 is MGHDK and CDR2 is SYGVNS. CDR3 amino acids: CASSARGNQETQYF. The CDR3 DNA reads as TGTGCCAGCAGTGCCAGGGGGAACCAAGAGACCCAGTACTTC.

Only a few counts were recorded for this clonotype. This chain uses TRBV7-6 with TRBJ2-3, with 8 bases matching TRBD2. V shed 1 base and J 3 bases; nucleotides not matched to a gene: 6. From germline, CDR1 is SGHVS and CDR2 FNYEAQ. The length of the CDR3 is 16 residues. The CDR3 coding sequence is TGTGCCAGCAGCTTAGTCGGGAGGGAGGAGACAGATACGCAGTATTTT. It is translated as CASSLVGREETDTQYF.

Note on this clonotype: A much larger clone differs by one base, so this may be a read error. The V call is TRBV7-6, the J call TRBJ2-5, with 8 bases matching TRBD2. In germline, CDR1 is SGHVS, CDR2 FNYEAQ. This CDR3 contains 15 residues. Here the CDR3 reads CASSSERGFWETRYF. CDR3 DNA sequence: TGTGCCAGCAGCTCGGAGCGGGGGTTCTGGGAGACCCGGTACTTC.

The rearrangement links TRBV19 to TRBJ2-7, with D tentatively TRBD2 (5 bases). This CDR3 is built from 14 residues. Trimming removed 4 bases at V and 2 bases at J, with 12 bases between. Germline CDR1 LNHDA, CDR2 SQIVND (reference sequence). The CDR3, as DNA: TGTGCCAGTAGTAACCGGGATGTCCCCTACGAGCAGTACTTC. It codes for CASSNRDVPYEQYF.

V is TRBV12-3 or TRBV12-4 and J is TRBJ2-7; the D is unclear. Trimming took off 3 bases at V and 1 base at J, with 7 bases between the two ends. The CDR3 has 13 amino acids. The CDR3 sequence: CASSLGISYEQYV. CDR3 DNA sequence: TGTGCCAGCAGTTTGGGGATTTCCTACGAGCAGTACGTC.

This chain uses TRBV4-1 with TRBJ2-7, with D perhaps TRBD1 (5 bases). V was clipped by 4 bases and J by 2 bases, with 15 bases between them. The CDR3 length is 15 residues. The V gene's germline CDR1 is MGHRA and CDR2 YSYEKL. CDR3 region: CASSPVLTDPYEQYF. The CDR3 region has the DNA TGCGCCAGCAGCCCAGTACTGACAGATCCCTACGAGCAGTACTTC.

This clonotype was found a few times. The V call is TRBV20-1, the J call TRBJ2-1; TRBD2 agrees at 10 bases. This CDR3 is 14 amino acids long. CDR1 is DFQATT, CDR2 SNEGSKA, per germline (reference sequence). J lost 3 bases, V lost 4 bases, and 3 bases had no gene match. The CDR3 reads CSATLAGNYNEQFF. CDR3 nucleotides: TGCAGTGCTACACTAGCGGGGAACTACAATGAGCAGTTCTTC.

With regard to this clonotype: At one end the junction does not follow the germline gene, possibly because of a read error. The V gene is TRBV5-1, the J gene TRBJ2-1, with D uncertain. The germline V gene encodes CDR1 SGHRS and CDR2 YFSETQ. The CDR3 runs to 12 residues. The CDR3 DNA sequence: TGCGCCAGCAGCTTGACCCGGAATGAGCAGCTCTTC. This encodes CASSLTRNEQLF.

Notes on this clonotype: This may be a read error: a much more frequent sequence differs by one nucleotide. The CDR3 DNA is TGTGCCAGCAGCCAACCATCCGGGACTAGCGGGCGAGAGACCAAGTACTTC. Amino acids: CASSQPSGTSGRETKYF. The J gene is TRBJ2-5, the V gene TRBV7-9; TRBD2 matches 12 bases. The CDR3 runs 17 residues. Germline loops: CDR1 SEHNR, CDR2 FQNEAQ (reference sequence).

Comment on this clonotype: Compared with germline, one end of the junction differs, possibly owing to a read error. This chain connects TRBV7-6 to TRBJ1-1; no reliable D call. This CDR3 is built from 15 residues. Germline lookup yields CDR1 SGHVS and CDR2 FNYEAQ. CDR3 sequence reads: CGSGLRVADWDRTFF. The CDR3 nucleotides are TGTGGCAGCGGCTTAAGGGTGGCCGACTGGGATCGAACTTTCTTT.

The chain couples TRBV29-1 to TRBJ2-7; 7 bases fit TRBD1. This CDR3 has 15 amino acids. Germline trimming cut 4 bases from V and 7 bases from J; bases unmatched to any gene: 16. Germline-derived CDR1 and CDR2 are SQVTM and ANQGSEA. CDR3 in amino acids: CSVGGYNRGLGEQYF. Here the CDR3 DNA reads TGCAGCGTTGGGGGGTATAACAGGGGCCTAGGGGAGCAGTACTTC.

The chain has TRBV12-3 or TRBV12-4 and TRBJ2-7; a possible D gene is TRBD1 (6 bases). CDR3 length: 14 residues. V lost 1 base and J lost 2, with 9 bases in between. The chain's CDR3 is CASSLEDRAYEQYF. As DNA, the CDR3 is TGTGCCAGCAGTTTAGAGGACAGAGCCTACGAGCAGTACTTC.

The V call is TRBV7-3, the J call TRBJ2-7; D might be TRBD2 (6 bases). The V and J ends lost 3 bases and 5 bases respectively, with 14 bases between them. Germline assignment: CDR1 SGHTA and CDR2 FQGTGA. This CDR3 has 14 amino acids. The CDR3 DNA follows: TGTGCCAGCAGCTTCAGATCGGGGGTGGACGAGCAGTACTTC. Protein: CASSFRSGVDEQYF.